This T cell receptor (beta chain) was identified during a study of blood T cells in healthy people across ages. This clonotype was seen only a few times. A J-beta primer mix and a sample-barcoded 5' primer were used in a second PCR of roughly 6 to 11 cycles. TCRdb re-analysed the 5' RACE reads in MiXCR, keeping a single row per CDR3 protein. Of 750,000 to 1,000,000 distinct CDR3 sequences listed, about 28% were seen once; the top ten hold 9.5% to 13%. This CDR3 has 12 amino acids. Germline lookup yields CDR1 SNHLY and CDR2 FYNNEI. Trimming took 11 bases from V and 6 from J; bases not matched to a gene: 6. This sample was shared with a second study, whose subject was T cells of mothers and their children.

This receptor was taken from a woman aged 35 to 49 in good health. The specimen sequenced was blood. The chain links TRBV2 to TRBJ2-7, with 11 bases identical to TRBD1. Here the CDR3 reads CAGGQGAVEQYF. The CDR3 DNA is TGTGCCGGAGGACAGGGGGCTGTCGAGCAGTACTTC.